A single sample gave rise to the 9 T cell receptor beta chains below, sequenced in a study of beta chain features in type 1 diabetes. The whole isolated RNA underwent reverse transcription, so sequencing captured expressed TCRB transcripts. Clones were sequenced by immunoSEQ multiplex PCR, and TCRdb holds only the in-frame ones, with some missing. The sample lists approximately 330,000 clones, approximately 9.9% occurring once. The material sequenced was naive CD4+ T cells from blood. The source is a woman aged 25-40 years in good health.

The CDR3 DNA reads TGTGCCAGCAGCTTAACCACGACTAGCGGAGGGATCTACGAGCAGTACTTC. Protein: CASSLTTTSGGIYEQYF. The chain has TRBV7-9 and TRBJ2-7, with 9 bases matching TRBD2. CDR1 and CDR2 (germline): SEHNR, FQNEAQ (reference sequence). V was clipped by 2 bases and J by 3 bases; unmatched bases: 11. CDR3 length equals 17 residues.

This clone was observed a few times. The CDR3 loop is CASSQSASGSSYNEQFF. The CDR3 region has the DNA TGCGCCAGCAGTCAATCCGCTAGCGGGAGCTCCTACAATGAGCAGTTCTTC. The J gene is TRBJ2-1, the V gene TRBV23-1, with 10 bases fitting TRBD2. TRBV23-1 is marked as an open reading frame, function uncertain. The CDR3 covers 17 residues. V lost 0 bases and J lost 0; bases outside the gene matches: 2.

The genes are TRBV4-3 and TRBJ1-1; 8 bases are shared with TRBD1. V trimming: 6 bases; J trimming: 1 base; junction bases outside the gene matches: 7. Per germline, CDR1 LGHNA and CDR2 YSLEER. CDR3 size: 15 residues. The CDR3 sequence: CASRDSGTGNTEAFF. The CDR3 DNA is TGCGCCAGCAGGGACTCCGGGACAGGGAACACTGAAGCTTTCTTT.

This clone occurred a few times. CDR3 sequence reads: CASSLGASGTYEQFF. The CDR3 region has the DNA TGTGCCAGCAGTTTAGGGGCTAGCGGGACGTATGAGCAGTTCTTC. V usage is TRBV28 and J usage is TRBJ2-1; 9 nucleotides line up with TRBD2. This CDR3 has 15 residues. Trimming removed 2 bases from V and 8 bases from J; junction bases left unmatched: 7. CDR1 is MDHEN and CDR2 is SYDVKM in the germline V gene.

The sample holds a few counts of this clone. The chain recombines TRBV15 with TRBJ1-3; D remains unclear. Trimming pared 2 bases from V and 0 bases from J, leaving 8 bases between. Germline V gene sequence: CDR1 LNHNV, CDR2 YYDKDF (reference sequence). The CDR3 has 15 residues. The CDR3 bases are TGTGCCACCAGCAGAAGGGAGGTCTCTGGAAACACCATATATTTT. It is translated as CATSRREVSGNTIYF.

The chain links TRBV20-1 to TRBJ1-1, with D maybe TRBD1 (6 bases). The CDR3 is made up of 11 amino acids. Germline-derived CDR1 and CDR2 are DFQATT and SNEGSKA (reference sequence). The CDR3 here is CVGAENTEAFF. DNA for the CDR3: TGCGTGGGGGCAGAGAACACTGAAGCTTTCTTT.

This chain joins TRBV28 and TRBJ2-4; TRBD1 aligns across 7 bases. The CDR3 is made up of 15 amino acids. The germline gives CDR1 MDHEN, CDR2 SYDVKM. The trim removed 6 bases at V and 5 bases at J, leaving 10 bases unmatched. The CDR3 nucleotides are TGTGCCAGCAGACAGGGGTTTGGTAGGCAAAACATTCAGTACTTC. This translates into CASRQGFGRQNIQYF. Drawing the rest from reference TRBV28 and TRBJ2-4, the complete variable domain is DVKVTQSSRYLVKRTGEKVFLECVQDMDHENMFWYRQDPGLGLRLIYFSYDVKMKEKGDIPEGYSVSREKKERFSLILESASTNQTSMYLCASRQGFGRQNIQYFGAGTRLSVL.

The chain joins TRBV4-2 to TRBJ2-1, with 9 bases that match TRBD2. The length of the CDR3 is 17 residues. Germline CDR1 and CDR2: LGHNA and YNFKEQ. The V segment lost 0 bases and the J segment 7 bases; nucleotides outside the gene matches: 10. CDR3 protein: CASSQEVRGRAGNEQFF. As DNA, the CDR3 is TGTGCCAGCAGCCAAGAAGTACGCGGGAGGGCGGGGAATGAGCAGTTCTTC.

This clone was detected only a few times. V and J are TRBV9 and TRBJ2-5; 7 bases match TRBD1. The V and J ends lost 0 bases and 2 bases, in that order; junction bases with no gene match: 10. Germline-derived CDR1 and CDR2 are SGDLS and YYNGEE. This CDR3 has 17 amino acids. CDR3 sequence: CASSVAAAGGSQETQYF. CDR3 bases: TGTGCCAGCAGCGTAGCGGCGGCAGGGGGATCACAAGAGACCCAGTACTTC.